This T cell receptor beta chain was profiled in a study of blood T cells in healthy people across ages. For the study at large: In model experiments, template switching was able to capture about one barcoded beta molecule for every two T cells that were present.

The individuals who served as donors were healthy Caucasians living in Russia, aged about 6 to 100. The second PCR ran about 6 to 11 cycles with a sample-barcoded 5' primer and J-beta primers. A 12-random-nucleotide template-switch adaptor tagged each cDNA molecule. One entry per CDR3 protein, called by TCRdb with MiXCR from the 5' RACE reads. Among fewer than 1 million distinct CDR3 sequences listed, around 43% were seen once. Material for sequencing was blood. The sequence was obtained from a man in his sixties in good health.

CDR3 protein: CSASRTLLNEKLFF. The CDR3 DNA reads as TGCAGTGCTTCTCGGACTCTACTAAATGAAAAACTGTTTTTT. V and J are TRBV20-1 and TRBJ1-4, with D unresolved. Germline loops: CDR1 DFQATT, CDR2 SNEGSKA (reference sequence). V lost 5 bases, J lost 5 bases, and 15 bases lay in between. The CDR3 consists of 14 residues.